This is a list of T cell receptor beta chains from one sample in a study of OX40 agonist ivuxolimab in advanced cancers. Method: immunoSEQ multiplex PCR; TCRdb's copy keeps in-frame clones and lacks some. The sample consists of about 20,000 clones, over 65% of them appearing once. Sequenced material: CD4+ or CD8+ T cells sorted from blood, taken in a trial of the OX40 agonist ivuxolimab. All receptors derive from an adult with an advanced solid tumor such as melanoma, head and neck, liver or kidney cancer. The conserved cysteine and the conserved F or W are not part of the CDR3 here. Rows may omit the clone size; those that give it use once, few, many or a size class.

TRBV19	TRBJ2-1	.	ASSALGDEQF
TRBV9	TRBJ1-5	.	ETGNQPQH
TRBV4-2	TRBJ1-2	.	ASRWSYQTYGYT
TRBV5-4	TRBJ1-2	once	ASSRGQGADGYT
TRBV6-6	TRBJ2-7	.	ASRKTRKGEQY
TRBV20-1	TRBJ2-1	.	SARQGHEQF
TRBV16	TRBJ1-5	few	ASSQSVRASGQPQH
TRBV9	TRBJ1-3	.	ASSPGPPSSRNTIY
TRBV6-6	TRBJ1-1	.	ASSYGTEAF
TRBV6-5	TRBJ2-7	.	ASSYGTGASYEQY
TRBV9	TRBJ1-1	.	ASSAPGGGDTEAF
TRBV27	TRBJ2-7	.	ASWTGGYEQY
TRBV29-1	TRBJ2-2	.	SAVGGSGELF
TRBV19	TRBJ1-5	.	ASSILGKDSNQPQH
TRBV7-8	TRBJ1-5	.	ASSSTGNSNQPQH
TRBV4-1	TRBJ2-1	.	ASSQGGGGVSSYNEQF
TRBV19	TRBJ2-2	.	ATRFGGELF
TRBV28	TRBJ1-2	.	ASRSGFGVSYGYT
TRBV4-3	TRBJ2-1	.	ASSQWGSYNEQF
TRBV7-9	TRBJ1-3	.	ASSHPKGAGNTIY
TRBV28	TRBJ2-5	.	ASSYRAAGAEETQY
TRBV15	TRBJ1-1	.	ATSRDRQAF
TRBV9	TRBJ2-6	.	ASSVGRGTGEKSGANVLT
TRBV27	TRBJ2-7	.	ASSLGAGRYYEQY
TRBV5-8	TRBJ2-7	.	ASPRGARGDEQY
TRBV7-9	TRBJ1-2	medium-sized	ASSSHDRAHYGYT
TRBV7-2	TRBJ1-1	.	ASSLARWGHKLNTEAF
TRBV19	TRBJ1-1	.	ASSRFDRGDTEAF
TRBV6-9	TRBJ2-6	.	ASSYRPLRANVLT
TRBV29-1	TRBJ1-1	.	SVDPGSTEAF
TRBV15	TRBJ1-2	.	ATSTDRGTRSYT
TRBV9	TRBJ2-7	.	ASSVAGAASYEQY
TRBV7-6	TRBJ2-5	.	ASSLGGSIETQY
TRBV11-2	TRBJ2-4	.	ASSWTARGEAKNIQY
TRBV9	TRBJ1-6	.	ASTPSGQSNSPLH
TRBV14	TRBJ1-2	.	ASSQGVRAYT
TRBV27	TRBJ1-2	few	ASRDRGDGYT
TRBV6-6	TRBJ2-3	.	ASRSGTSMSDTQY
TRBV5-4	TRBJ1-1	.	ASSPSSGTGAF
TRBV6-5	TRBJ1-1	.	ASSYGGILTEAF
TRBV7-9	TRBJ2-5	few	ASSPPQGYQETQY
TRBV28	TRBJ2-3	.	ASSLPLDLSSTDTQY
TRBV7-9	TRBJ2-7	few	ASSILGAGEQY
TRBV27	TRBJ2-7	.	ASSLSGQWYEQY
TRBV4-2	TRBJ1-1	.	ASSHPSLNTEAF
TRBV28	TRBJ1-1	.	ASRRGYTEAF
TRBV7-2	TRBJ2-2	.	ASSLLARATGELF
TRBV7-9	TRBJ2-6	medium-sized	ASSSTGGGITGANVLT
TRBV5-4	TRBJ1-1	.	ASSQEQGLGVEAF
TRBV4-1	TRBJ1-5	.	ASSLSSREVGPQH
TRBV27	TRBJ1-6	.	ASSPTGNGSPLH